Listed below are T cell receptor beta chains from one sample, sequenced in a study of cytomegalovirus exposure and HLA in healthy donors. Assay used: immunoSEQ multiplex PCR; TCRdb lists only in-frame clones, some missing. This repertoire includes about 49,000 clones. Input material: PBMCs. The source of these receptors is a man in his late teens or twenties in good health and CMV-seropositive. Each CDR3 is given with its conserved first and last residue. Fields, in order: J gene, V gene, D gene, clone size, CDR3 DNA, CDR3 protein. The D gene is left open where the match is weak. Rows give clone size only sometimes, using once, few, many, or a class for an expanded clone.

j_gene: TRBJ2-7; v_gene: TRBV7-8; d_gene: TRBD2; abundance: NA; CDR3nt: TGTGCCAGCAGCTTAATAGCGGGTTCCTACGAGCAGTACTTC; CDR3aa: CASSLIAGSYEQYF
j_gene: TRBJ2-7; v_gene: TRBV30; d_gene: NA; abundance: NA; CDR3nt: TGTGCCTGGAGTGTAGGGACACCAACCTACGAGCAGTACTTC; CDR3aa: CAWSVGTPTYEQYF
j_gene: TRBJ1-4; v_gene: TRBV5-4; d_gene: NA; abundance: NA; CDR3nt: TGTGCCAGCAGCGACAGACAGAATGAAAAACTGTTTTTT; CDR3aa: CASSDRQNEKLFF
j_gene: TRBJ1-5; v_gene: TRBV27; d_gene: NA; abundance: NA; CDR3nt: TGTGCCAGCAGTTCTCAGAGCAATCAGCCCCAGCATTTT; CDR3aa: CASSSQSNQPQHF
j_gene: TRBJ2-7; v_gene: TRBV6-1; d_gene: NA; abundance: NA; CDR3nt: TGTGCCAGCAGTGAAGTGCCGGGGACTCACAACTCCTACGAGCAGTACTTC; CDR3aa: CASSEVPGTHNSYEQYF
j_gene: TRBJ1-2; v_gene: TRBV29-1; d_gene: NA; abundance: medium-sized; CDR3nt: TGCAGCGTTGAAGAAGGACCAGGGGATGGCTACACCTTC; CDR3aa: CSVEEGPGDGYTF
j_gene: TRBJ2-5; v_gene: TRBV15; d_gene: NA; abundance: NA; CDR3nt: TGTGCCACCGGGCAGGTACTCGTCACCCAGTACTTC; CDR3aa: CATGQVLVTQYF
j_gene: TRBJ2-7; v_gene: TRBV5-6; d_gene: NA; abundance: NA; CDR3nt: TGTGCCAGCAGCTTGATTGCAGTTTCCTACGAGCAGTACTTC; CDR3aa: CASSLIAVSYEQYF
j_gene: TRBJ2-1; v_gene: TRBV4-1; d_gene: TRBD1; abundance: NA; CDR3nt: TGCGCCAGCAGCCAAGATAGGGAGGGGACAGGGGGTTCCAATGAGCAGTTCTTC; CDR3aa: CASSQDREGTGGSNEQFF
j_gene: TRBJ2-1; v_gene: TRBV7-3; d_gene: NA; abundance: NA; CDR3nt: TGTGCCAGCAGCTTTGACAGCTCCAGCTCCTACAATGAGCAGTTCTTC; CDR3aa: CASSFDSSSSYNEQFF
j_gene: TRBJ2-7; v_gene: TRBV28; d_gene: TRBD2; abundance: NA; CDR3nt: TGTGCCAGCACTTTAGCGGGAGGGAACTACGAGCAGTACTTC; CDR3aa: CASTLAGGNYEQYF
j_gene: TRBJ2-5; v_gene: TRBV6-5; d_gene: TRBD2; abundance: NA; CDR3nt: TGTGCCAGCAGTTATTACAGCGGGAGGGCCAGCGAGACCCAGTACTTC; CDR3aa: CASSYYSGRASETQYF
j_gene: TRBJ2-3; v_gene: TRBV18; d_gene: TRBD2; abundance: NA; CDR3nt: TGTGCCAGCTCACCAAGACTAGCGGGAGCAGATACGCAGTATTTT; CDR3aa: CASSPRLAGADTQYF
j_gene: TRBJ1-4; v_gene: TRBV7-8; d_gene: NA; abundance: NA; CDR3nt: TGTGCCAGCAGTCCAGCGGGGGGCTCCCAGCTGACTAATGAAAAACTGTTTTTT; CDR3aa: CASSPAGGSQLTNEKLFF
j_gene: TRBJ1-6; v_gene: TRBV10-3; d_gene: TRBD1; abundance: NA; CDR3nt: TGTGCCATCAGTGAGTCGAGGGACAGGGGGCCGGATTCACCCCTCCACTTT; CDR3aa: CAISESRDRGPDSPLHF
j_gene: TRBJ1-2; v_gene: TRBV27; d_gene: TRBD1; abundance: NA; CDR3nt: TGTGCCAGCAGTTTGAGAGGGGGCGGGTACTATGGCTACACCTTC; CDR3aa: CASSLRGGGYYGYTF
j_gene: TRBJ1-3; v_gene: TRBV5-1; d_gene: NA; abundance: NA; CDR3nt: TGCGCCAGCAGCCCGACAGCTAGCTCTGGAAACACCATATATTTT; CDR3aa: CASSPTASSGNTIYF
j_gene: TRBJ2-3; v_gene: TRBV7-9; d_gene: NA; abundance: NA; CDR3nt: TGTGCCAGCAGCCGGACAGATACGCAGTATTTT; CDR3aa: CASSRTDTQYF
j_gene: TRBJ1-3; v_gene: TRBV19; d_gene: NA; abundance: NA; CDR3nt: TGTGCCAGTAGTCCAACGAACAGGGTTACCTCTGGAAACACCATATATTTT; CDR3aa: CASSPTNRVTSGNTIYF
j_gene: TRBJ1-3; v_gene: TRBV6-6; d_gene: TRBD1; abundance: NA; CDR3nt: TGTGCCAGCAGTTACGGTCAGGGGGTAGGAAACACCATATATTTT; CDR3aa: CASSYGQGVGNTIYF
j_gene: TRBJ1-4; v_gene: TRBV25-1; d_gene: TRBD1; abundance: NA; CDR3nt: TGTGCCAGCAGTGAGAGGGACAGAGGTGAAAAACTGTTTTTT; CDR3aa: CASSERDRGEKLFF
j_gene: TRBJ2-7; v_gene: TRBV6-1; d_gene: NA; abundance: NA; CDR3nt: TGTGCCAGCAGTGAATGGATTAGCGGAACCTACGAGCAGTACTTC; CDR3aa: CASSEWISGTYEQYF
j_gene: TRBJ1-1; v_gene: TRBV11-3; d_gene: NA; abundance: NA; CDR3nt: TGTGCCAGCAGCTTCCCGGGACTAAGAACTGAAGCTTTCTTT; CDR3aa: CASSFPGLRTEAFF
j_gene: TRBJ2-7; v_gene: TRBV5-6; d_gene: TRBD1; abundance: NA; CDR3nt: TGTGCCAGCAGCACGGGACAGTTTCCCTACGAGCAGTACTTC; CDR3aa: CASSTGQFPYEQYF
j_gene: TRBJ1-2; v_gene: TRBV6-1; d_gene: NA; abundance: NA; CDR3nt: TGTGCCAGCAGTGAGAACTCCGCTAACTATGGCTACACCTTC; CDR3aa: CASSENSANYGYTF
j_gene: TRBJ2-7; v_gene: TRBV5-1; d_gene: TRBD2; abundance: NA; CDR3nt: TGCGCCAGCAGCTTGACATCGGCGGGGGTAAGCTACGAGCAGTACTTC; CDR3aa: CASSLTSAGVSYEQYF
j_gene: TRBJ1-1; v_gene: TRBV4-1; d_gene: NA; abundance: NA; CDR3nt: TGCGCCAGCAGCCTTCGACAGCCTGGGAACACTGAAGCTTTCTTT; CDR3aa: CASSLRQPGNTEAFF
j_gene: TRBJ2-1; v_gene: TRBV11-2; d_gene: NA; abundance: NA; CDR3nt: TGTGCCAGCAGCAGACAGGTTTCAGAGCAGTTCTTC; CDR3aa: CASSRQVSEQFF
j_gene: TRBJ1-1; v_gene: TRBV5-4; d_gene: TRBD1; abundance: NA; CDR3nt: TGTGCCAGCAGCTGGAGGACAGGGGGCACTGAAGCTTTCTTT; CDR3aa: CASSWRTGGTEAFF
j_gene: TRBJ2-2; v_gene: TRBV29-1; d_gene: NA; abundance: NA; CDR3nt: TGCAGCGTGTCTCTGAACACCGGGGAGCTGTTTTTT; CDR3aa: CSVSLNTGELFF
j_gene: TRBJ2-7; v_gene: TRBV27; d_gene: NA; abundance: NA; CDR3nt: TGTGCCAGCAGTGAAACAATAGACAGGTCCTACGAGCAGTACTTC; CDR3aa: CASSETIDRSYEQYF
j_gene: TRBJ2-1; v_gene: TRBV4-1; d_gene: NA; abundance: NA; CDR3nt: TGCGCCAGCAGCCAAGAATCGGGGGATGAGCAGTTCTTC; CDR3aa: CASSQESGDEQFF
j_gene: TRBJ2-7; v_gene: TRBV4-1; d_gene: NA; abundance: NA; CDR3nt: TGCGCCAGCAGCCAAAAGGAGTACGAGCAGTACTTC; CDR3aa: CASSQKEYEQYF
j_gene: TRBJ2-7; v_gene: TRBV27; d_gene: NA; abundance: NA; CDR3nt: TGTGCCAGCAGTCGGCGGGGCAGGAGCTACGAGCAGTACTTC; CDR3aa: CASSRRGRSYEQYF
j_gene: TRBJ2-1; v_gene: TRBV15; d_gene: TRBD1; abundance: NA; CDR3nt: TGTGCCACCAGCAGAGGTCTGGACAGGGTCAATGAGCAGTTCTTC; CDR3aa: CATSRGLDRVNEQFF
j_gene: TRBJ1-3; v_gene: TRBV5-1; d_gene: NA; abundance: NA; CDR3nt: TGCGCCAGCAGCTTGGGGAGTCCGTCCTCTGGAAACACCATATATTTT; CDR3aa: CASSLGSPSSGNTIYF
j_gene: TRBJ2-5; v_gene: TRBV19; d_gene: NA; abundance: NA; CDR3nt: TGTGCCAGTAGTCAACAGACCAAGAAAACCCAGTACTTC; CDR3aa: CASSQQTKKTQYF
j_gene: TRBJ1-1; v_gene: TRBV2; d_gene: NA; abundance: NA; CDR3nt: TGTGCCACCAAAAGGCGGGATACGAACACTGAAGCTTTCTTT; CDR3aa: CATKRRDTNTEAFF
j_gene: TRBJ1-1; v_gene: TRBV9; d_gene: NA; abundance: NA; CDR3nt: TGTGCCAGCAGCCCCCTAGAGAGTAACACTGAAGCTTTCTTT; CDR3aa: CASSPLESNTEAFF
j_gene: TRBJ2-5; v_gene: TRBV21-1; d_gene: NA; abundance: NA; CDR3nt: TGTGCCAGCAGCAAAGGTCGAGCTAGCTCTGTCGAGACCCAGTACTTC; CDR3aa: CASSKGRASSVETQYF
j_gene: TRBJ2-7; v_gene: TRBV18; d_gene: NA; abundance: NA; CDR3nt: TGTGCCAGCTCACCTATCTGGACAGTTCTTTCCTACGAGCAGTACTTC; CDR3aa: CASSPIWTVLSYEQYF
j_gene: TRBJ2-7; v_gene: TRBV18; d_gene: TRBD1; abundance: NA; CDR3nt: TGTGCCAGCTCACCAGGCCAGGGGGCCGAGCAGTACTTC; CDR3aa: CASSPGQGAEQYF
j_gene: TRBJ1-6; v_gene: TRBV15; d_gene: TRBD1; abundance: NA; CDR3nt: TGTGCCACCAGCAGGGGACAGAATAATTCACCCCTCCACTTT; CDR3aa: CATSRGQNNSPLHF
j_gene: TRBJ2-7; v_gene: TRBV7-9; d_gene: TRBD2; abundance: NA; CDR3nt: TGTGCCAGCATGTTTGGGACTAGCGGGAGTTACGAGCAGTACTTC; CDR3aa: CASMFGTSGSYEQYF
j_gene: TRBJ2-5; v_gene: TRBV28; d_gene: TRBD2; abundance: NA; CDR3nt: TGTGCCAGCAGTTTATGCGGGGGGCAAGAGACCCAGTACTTC; CDR3aa: CASSLCGGQETQYF
j_gene: TRBJ2-2; v_gene: TRBV11-2; d_gene: TRBD2; abundance: NA; CDR3nt: TGTGCCAGCAGCTTAAGTATTGTCTTAGCGGGAGGATCCGGGGAGCTGTTTTTT; CDR3aa: CASSLSIVLAGGSGELFF
j_gene: TRBJ1-2; v_gene: TRBV12-5; d_gene: NA; abundance: NA; CDR3nt: TGTGCTAGTGGTTTGGTACCGAGCCGAACTAACTATGGCTACACCTTC; CDR3aa: CASGLVPSRTNYGYTF
j_gene: TRBJ1-1; v_gene: TRBV5-5; d_gene: TRBD1; abundance: NA; CDR3nt: TGTGCCAGCAGCTTCTCAGGGGGGACTGAGGCTTTCTTT; CDR3aa: CASSFSGGTEAFF
j_gene: TRBJ1-5; v_gene: TRBV19; d_gene: TRBD1; abundance: NA; CDR3nt: TGTGCCAGTAGTACAATGGCCTGGACAGGGGTCAATCAGCCCCAGCATTTT; CDR3aa: CASSTMAWTGVNQPQHF